The T cell receptor (beta chain) described here comes from a study of blood T cell repertoires in COVID-19 (TCRdb year 2020). Background on the whole study: Collaborator samples came from the United States, Italy and Spain and covered acute and convalescent phases of COVID-19. Deeply sampled blood TCRbeta repertoires from subjects exposed to, actively infected with, or recovered from COVID-19 were included in the dataset. Where available, HLA class I and class II types were obtained from metadata supplied by the sample provider rather than from assay-based typing. The samples were drawn from the first 160 participants of the ongoing ImmuneRACE study and from 1,200 or so subjects provided by 6 global collaborators. The material from the prospective study consisted of cDNA or gDNA derived from T cells, B-cell-depleted T cells, or PBMCs. The sample metadata nearly always contained a de-identified subject ID, COVID-19 status, age in years and sex. The repertoires were made available in a free public database intended to serve as a resource for research on the immune response to SARS-CoV-2. The investigation overall reported the following: Clinical and demographic metadata were provided uncurated, with the amount varying by source and participant.

TCRbeta CDR3 regions were amplified from genomic DNA by means of the immunoSEQ Assay, a bias-controlled multiplex PCR. As for the original processing: Within the assay, amplification of reference gene primers was used to estimate how many nucleated cells each sample contained. Sequence reads were collapsed and filtered to measure the absolute abundance of every unique TCRbeta CDR3 rearrangement. For each sample, productive Simpson clonality was calculated as the square root of Simpson's diversity index over productive rearrangements. TCRdb took this table from immuneACCESS and kept in-frame rearrangements with V and J called. Such tables lack part of the clones; where checked against another copy, unresolved V genes explain under half of the gap, and the rest is unexplained. V and J calls and clone size are those listed in that table; D and trimming were worked out from the DNA. Here the sample has almost 300,000 clones; nearly 90% occur a single time. The ten largest clones capture approximately 10% of the sample.

On this clone: This receptor's antigen is unknown. There are no base qualities to consult, and no much larger clone falls within one base. This sample includes further DNA sequences coding for the same CDR3.

Per the germline V gene (reference sequence), MNHEY is the CDR1 and SMNVEV is the CDR2. CDR3 length: 13 amino acids, cysteine to phenylalanine. CDR3 DNA only is kept here, 39 bases in frame from base 1. A distance of 8 bases separates the germline ends of V and J, which lose 2 bases and 3 bases respectively. One collaborating source in Seattle enrolled patients during active infection and followed them longitudinally through the course of disease. The collaborating institutions used their own protocols to collect whole blood in K2EDTA tubes. Collaborator samples were shipped for TCRbeta analysis as frozen whole blood, isolated PBMCs, or DNA extracted from either sample type.

Input material: peripheral blood. The sequence came from a woman younger than 45 with COVID-19, enrolled during active disease. The chain employs TRBV27 and TRBJ2-7; TRBD1 might be the D gene, on 6 matching bases. The DNA is as follows: TGTGCCAGCAGTTTAGGACAGCTCTACGAGCAGTACTTC. Its translation reads: CASSLGQLYEQYF.